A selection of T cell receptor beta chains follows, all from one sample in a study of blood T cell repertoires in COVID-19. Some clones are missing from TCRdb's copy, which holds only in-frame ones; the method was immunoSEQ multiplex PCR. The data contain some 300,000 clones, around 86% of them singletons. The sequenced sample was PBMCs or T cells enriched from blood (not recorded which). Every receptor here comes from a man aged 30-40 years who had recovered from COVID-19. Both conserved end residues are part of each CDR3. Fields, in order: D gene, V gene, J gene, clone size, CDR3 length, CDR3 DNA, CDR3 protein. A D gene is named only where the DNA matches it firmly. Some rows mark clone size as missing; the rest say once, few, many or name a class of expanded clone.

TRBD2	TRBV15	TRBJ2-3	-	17	TGTGCCACCAGCAGGGCCCGGGACGCCGGCGGGGGAGATACGCAGTATTTT	CATSRARDAGGGDTQYF
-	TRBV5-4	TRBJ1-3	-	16	TGTGCCAGCAGCTTGGATCAGGGGCGGGCTGGAAACACCATATATTTT	CASSLDQGRAGNTIYF
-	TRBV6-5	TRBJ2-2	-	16	TGTGCCAGCAGTTACTCGTCTTTCCGGGGGTCCGGGGAGCTGTTTTTT	CASSYSSFRGSGELFF
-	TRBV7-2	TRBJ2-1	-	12	TGTGCCAGCAGCTTCATTGCGGTGGAGCAGTTCTTC	CASSFIAVEQFF
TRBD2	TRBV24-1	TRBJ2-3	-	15	TGTGCCACCAGTGGCACTAGCGGAGGTCAAGATACGCAGTATTTT	CATSGTSGGQDTQYF
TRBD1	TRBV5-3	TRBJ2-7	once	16	TGTGCCAGAAGCTTGGCTTCCGGAGACAGGGTGTCCGAGCAGTACTTC	CARSLASGDRVSEQYF
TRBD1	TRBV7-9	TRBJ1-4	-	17	TGTGCCAGCAGCTTAGACAAGGGGGCGACAACTAATGAAAAACTGTTTTTT	CASSLDKGATTNEKLFF
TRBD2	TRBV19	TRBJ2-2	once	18	TGTGCCAGTAGATCCTGGGCTAGCGGGAGGCTGAGCACCGGGGAGCTGTTTTTT	CASRSWASGRLSTGELFF
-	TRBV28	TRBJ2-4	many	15	TGTGCCGTTTCTGCGACAGCCCGAGCCAAAAACATTCAGTACTTC	CAVSATARAKNIQYF
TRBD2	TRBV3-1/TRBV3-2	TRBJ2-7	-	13	TGTGCCAGCAGCCAAGGGATGACTAGCGGTCCCCACTTC	CASSQGMTSGPHF
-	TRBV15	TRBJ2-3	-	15	TGTGCCACCAGCAGAGAGGTAGCCGGGGGAGATACGCAGTATTTT	CATSREVAGGDTQYF
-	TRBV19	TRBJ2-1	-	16	TGTGCCAGTAGTATAGTCGCGGGTTGGGCTTACAATGAGCAGTTCTTC	CASSIVAGWAYNEQFF
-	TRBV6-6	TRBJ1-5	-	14	TGTGCCAGCACCACGACGGGGGGCAATCAGCCCCAGCATTTT	CASTTTGGNQPQHF
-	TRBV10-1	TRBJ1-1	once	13	TGCGCCAGCACGCCCAGTCGGAACACTGAAGCTTTCTTT	CASTPSRNTEAFF
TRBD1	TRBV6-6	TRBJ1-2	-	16	TGTGCCAGCAGTCGATCACTTAGACAGGGATTGGGTGGCTACACCTTC	CASSRSLRQGLGGYTF
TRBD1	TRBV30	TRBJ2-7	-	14	TGTGCCTGGAGTACAGGGGCAGGGGCCTACGAGCAGTACTTC	CAWSTGAGAYEQYF
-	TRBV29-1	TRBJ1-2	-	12	TGCAGCGTTGTCTCCGGGATCTATGGCTACACCTTC	CSVVSGIYGYTF
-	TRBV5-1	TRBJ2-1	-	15	TGCGCCAGCAGCTTGGGACAGATCTCCTACAATGAGCAGTTCTTC	CASSLGQISYNEQFF
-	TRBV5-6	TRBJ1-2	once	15	TGTGCCAGCAGCTTTTGGGGGGGCAGGGCTTATGGCTACACCTTC	CASSFWGGRAYGYTF
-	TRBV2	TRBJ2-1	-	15	TGTGCCAGCAGTGATTCGTGGGGCTTATTCGATGAGCAGTTCTTC	CASSDSWGLFDEQFF
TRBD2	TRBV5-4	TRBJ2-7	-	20	TGTGCCAGCAGCTTGGCCTTCGTGGGACTAGCGGGAGTCTCGTCCTACGAGCAGTACTTC	CASSLAFVGLAGVSSYEQYF
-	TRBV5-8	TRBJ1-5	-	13	TGTGCCAGCAGCCGGGATAGCAATCAGCCCCAGCATTTT	CASSRDSNQPQHF
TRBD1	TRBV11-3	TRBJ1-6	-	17	TGTGCCAGCAGCACCCGGACAGGGAGCTCCTATAATTCACCCCTCCACTTT	CASSTRTGSSYNSPLHF
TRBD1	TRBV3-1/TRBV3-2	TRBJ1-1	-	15	TGTGCCAGCAGCCCAGGACAGGGTATTTACACTGAAGCTTTCTTT	CASSPGQGIYTEAFF
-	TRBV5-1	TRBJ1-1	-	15	TGCGCCAGCAGCCCCGTCACAGGGTTGAACACTGAAGCTTTCTTT	CASSPVTGLNTEAFF
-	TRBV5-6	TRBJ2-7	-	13	TGTGCCAGCAGCTTGGGGCAGGGGAACGAGCAGTACTTC	CASSLGQGNEQYF
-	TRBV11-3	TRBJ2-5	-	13	TGTGCCAGCAGGTTCAGGGGTGCCGAGACCCAGTACTTC	CASRFRGAETQYF
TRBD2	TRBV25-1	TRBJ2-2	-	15	TGTGCCAGCAGTAGCTCCGGGAGGGCCCCCGGGGAGCTGTTTTTT	CASSSSGRAPGELFF
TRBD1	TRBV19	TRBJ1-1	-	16	TGTGCCAGTAGAGTCCCGGGACAGGTACTGAACACTGAAGCTTTCTTT	CASRVPGQVLNTEAFF
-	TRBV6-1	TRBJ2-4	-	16	TGTGCCAGCAGTGGGACAGACACCCTAGCCAAAAACATTCAGTACTTC	CASSGTDTLAKNIQYF
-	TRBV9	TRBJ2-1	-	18	TGTGCCAGCAGCGTAGACAGGATATTAGCGGAACCCTACAATGAGCAGTTCTTC	CASSVDRILAEPYNEQFF